This T cell receptor beta chain was captured in a study of blood T cell repertoires in COVID-19. Study-level information: COVID-19 samples, acute and convalescent, were from the United States, Italy and Spain. From T cells, B-cell-depleted T cells, or PBMCs came the material, which was cDNA or gDNA.

Per the original methods: Using reference gene primer amplification, nucleated cell counts were estimated. Produced via immunoSEQ multiplex PCR; TCRdb's table is partial and in-frame only. V and J calls and clone size come straight from that table; D and trimming were deduced from the DNA. The sample shows 140,000 to 150,000 clones, around four fifths of them seen only once. The CDR3 spans 15 residues. V lost 8 bases, J lost 4 bases, and 5 bases stayed unmatched. Germline values: CDR1 MDHEN, CDR2 SYDVKM. The V call is TRBV28, the J call TRBJ2-2, with TRBD2 identical over 12 bases. The origin of this receptor is a woman aged 40 to 50 with active or convalescent COVID-19. Sequencing was performed on peripheral blood. In nucleotides, the CDR3 is TGTGCCAGCGGACCGGGACTAGCGGGCACCGGGGAGCTGTTTTTT. It codes for CASGPGLAGTGELFF.